The 10 T cell receptor beta chains reported below all come from one sample, sequenced in a study of OX40 agonist ivuxolimab in advanced cancers. TCRdb's copy holds only in-frame clones and misses some; the assay was immunoSEQ multiplex PCR. The profile shows more than 70,000 clones, more than 80% of them singletons. The source material was CD4+ or CD8+ T cells sorted from blood, sampled in a trial of the OX40 agonist ivuxolimab. Receptors were obtained from an adult with an advanced solid tumor such as melanoma, head and neck, liver or kidney cancer.

The chain carries TRBV28 and TRBJ1-1, with 8 bases fitting TRBD1. Trimming removed 6 bases from V and 4 bases from J; junction bases left unmatched: 4. The CDR3 has 13 amino acids. The V gene's germline CDR1 is MDHEN and CDR2 SYDVKM. Here the CDR3 reads CASSLTGGTEAFF. The CDR3 coding sequence is TGTGCCAGCAGCTTAACAGGGGGCACTGAAGCTTTCTTT.

This sequence joins TRBV15 and TRBJ2-1; the match to TRBD1 covers 9 bases. Germline CDR1 is LNHNV and CDR2 is YYDKDF (reference sequence). The CDR3 has 15 amino acids. The V segment lost 5 bases and the J segment 7 bases; nucleotides outside the gene matches: 9. CDR3 in amino acids: CATSPRDRVRNEQFF. CDR3 sequence (DNA): TGTGCCACCAGCCCCCGGGACAGGGTTAGAAATGAGCAGTTCTTC. The whole variable domain, remainder taken from reference TRBV15 and TRBJ2-1, is DAMVIQNPRYQVTQFGKPVTLSCSQTLNHNVMYWYQQKSSQAPKLLFHYYDKDFNNEADTPDNFQSRRPNTSFCFLDIRSPGLGDTAMYLCATSPRDRVRNEQFFGPGTRLTVL.

The chain recombines TRBV5-1 with TRBJ2-2; no clear D gene. The CDR3 length is 11 residues. V lost 5 bases, J lost 4 bases, and 3 bases lay in between. Per the germline V gene, CDR1 is SGHRS and CDR2 is YFSETQ. CDR3 in amino acids: CASRITGELFF. The CDR3 DNA is TGCGCCAGCAGAATCACCGGGGAGCTGTTTTTT. The full variable domain, rest sourced from reference TRBV5-1 and TRBJ2-2, is KAGVTQTPRYLIKTRGQQVTLSCSPISGHRSVSWYQQTPGQGLQFLFEYFSETQRNKGNFPGRFSGRQFSNSRSEMNVSTLELGDSALYLCASRITGELFFGEGSRLTVL.

The chain has TRBV5-1 and TRBJ2-5; the match to TRBD2 covers 9 bases. Germline V gene data show CDR1 as SGHRS and CDR2 as YFSETQ. V gave up 5 bases and J gave up 0 bases; unmatched junction bases: 14. This CDR3 comprises 18 residues. The CDR3 region is CASRRRFLAGSYQETQYF. DNA for the CDR3: TGCGCCAGCAGGAGGCGGTTCCTAGCGGGATCTTACCAAGAGACCCAGTACTTC.

The CDR3 DNA reads TGCGCCAGCAGCCCTCAGTGGGCGGGAGGGCCCTCTGAGCAGTACTTC. Translated: CASSPQWAGGPSEQYF. The chain links TRBV5-1 to TRBJ2-7; 9 bases fit TRBD2. The CDR3 consists of 16 residues. J lost 7 bases, V lost 4 bases, and 15 bases had no gene match. Germline V gene sequence: CDR1 SGHRS, CDR2 YFSETQ.

This clone was seen only a few times. V is TRBV7-3 and J is TRBJ1-2; D may be TRBD1 (6 bases). The CDR3 is 13 amino acids. Trimming pared 3 bases from V and 4 bases from J, leaving 9 bases between. CDR1 SGHTA and CDR2 FQGTGA come from the germline V gene. The CDR3 sequence: CASSFGGPYGYTF. CDR3 nucleotides: TGTGCCAGCAGCTTCGGGGGGCCCTATGGCTACACCTTC.

J is TRBJ2-1 and V is TRBV2; 7 nucleotides align to TRBD2. The CDR3 sequence is 12 residues long. The germline V gene has CDR1 SNHLY and CDR2 FYNNEI. J was trimmed by 9 bases and V by 5 bases; bases with no gene match: 4. The CDR3 sequence is CASSLTSSEQFF. In DNA form, the CDR3 reads TGTGCCAGCAGTCTGACTAGCAGTGAGCAGTTCTTC. The variable domain in full, completed from reference TRBV2 and TRBJ2-1, reads EPEVTQTPSHQVTQMGQEVILRCVPISNHLYFYWYRQILGQKVEFLVSFYNNEISEKSEIFDDQFSVERPDGSNFTLKIRSTKLEDSAMYFCASSLTSSEQFFGPGTRLTVL.

The CDR3 is CASSREPSGNTIYF. The CDR3 DNA sequence: TGTGCCAGCAGCCGGGAGCCCTCTGGAAACACCATATATTTT. The chain carries TRBV5-4 and TRBJ1-3; D unclear. The CDR3 loop spans 14 amino acids. The ends were cut back, 4 bases at V and 0 bases at J, with 8 bases in the middle. Looked up from germline, CDR1 is SGHNT and CDR2 is YYREEE (reference sequence).

This clone was seen just once. The rearrangement links TRBV27 to TRBJ1-1; unclear D gene. Germline assignment: CDR1 MNHEY and CDR2 SMNVEV (reference sequence). Trimming shortened V by 2 bases and J by 6 bases, and 10 bases separated the two germline ends. The CDR3 has 13 residues. The chain's CDR3 is CASSLNGRAEAFF. Written as DNA, the CDR3 is TGTGCCAGCAGTTTAAACGGACGCGCTGAAGCTTTCTTT.

This CDR3 reads CASSVGAFDLQETQYF. The CDR3 DNA is TGTGCCAGCAGCGTAGGGGCGTTCGACCTCCAAGAGACCCAGTACTTC. The V call is TRBV9, the J call TRBJ2-5; D is undetermined. Germline assignment: CDR1 SGDLS and CDR2 YYNGEE. V gave up 0 bases and J gave up 1 base, with 13 bases separating them. The CDR3 is 16 residues long.